Shown below are 6 T cell receptor beta chains from a single sample sequenced in a study of T cell responses to AZD1222 COVID-19 vaccine. Sequenced by immunoSEQ multiplex PCR; TCRdb stores in-frame clones only, minus some. The sample consists of 120,000 to 150,000 clones, over 85% of them appearing once. The source material was peripheral blood, sampled 28 days after the second AZD1222 dose. These receptors all stem from an adult who received the AZD1222 COVID-19 vaccine.

The rearrangement uses TRBV3-1 (or the pseudogene TRBV3-2) and TRBJ2-3; D is unclear. The V gene lost 1 base and the J gene lost 2 bases, with 4 bases spanning the gap. Germline CDR1 LGHDT, CDR2 YNNKEL (reference sequence). The CDR3 spans 13 residues. The CDR3 is CASSQGVTDTQYF. The CDR3 bases are TGTGCCAGCAGCCAAGGGGTCACAGATACGCAGTATTTT.

The chain carries TRBV2 and TRBJ2-7; D perhaps matches TRBD2 (5 bases). The V gene lost 6 bases and the J gene lost 7 bases, with 13 bases spanning the gap. Germline lookup yields CDR1 SNHLY and CDR2 FYNNEI. The CDR3 totals 12 residues. The DNA for the CDR3 is TGTGCCAGCAGCGAGAGAGGGCGGGAGCAGTACTTC. It specifies CASSERGREQYF.

The count of this clone is one. The chain links TRBV18 to TRBJ1-5; possible D gene TRBD1, 6 bases. Per germline, CDR1 KGHSH and CDR2 LQKENI. V was trimmed by 6 bases and J by 5 bases, leaving 17 bases between them. The CDR3 runs to 15 residues. The CDR3 DNA reads as TGTGCCAGCTCCCTAAAGGGACAACTTGATCAGCCCCAGCATTTT. It is translated as CASSLKGQLDQPQHF.

V and J are TRBV2 and TRBJ1-2; perhaps TRBD1 as D (6 bases). This CDR3 is built from 13 residues. V was trimmed by 1 base and J by 3 bases, leaving 6 bases between them. Germline V gives CDR1 SNHLY, CDR2 FYNNEI. The CDR3 coding sequence is TGTGCCAGCAGTGAAGACAGGGACTATGGCTACACCTTC. Its translation is CASSEDRDYGYTF. Combining the CDR3 with reference TRBV2 and TRBJ1-2 gives the whole variable domain EPEVTQTPSHQVTQMGQEVILRCVPISNHLYFYWYRQILGQKVEFLVSFYNNEISEKSEIFDDQFSVERPDGSNFTLKIRSTKLEDSAMYFCASSEDRDYGYTFGSGTRLTVV.

This clone was recorded only once. Other DNA sequences in this specimen translate into the identical CDR3. V and J are TRBV19 and TRBJ1-1, with TRBD1 identical over 9 bases. Germline V gene data show CDR1 as LNHDA and CDR2 as SQIVND (reference sequence). The junction had 3 bases not matched to a gene; V was cut back by 6 bases and J by 4 bases. This CDR3 is 13 amino acids long. The CDR3 sequence is CASRTGGRTEAFF. CDR3 nucleotides: TGTGCCAGTAGAACAGGGGGCCGCACTGAAGCTTTCTTT.

The V and J genes are TRBV19 and TRBJ1-1; weak D call: TRBD1 (5 bases). The germline gives CDR1 LNHDA, CDR2 SQIVND (reference sequence). CDR3 length: 14 amino acids. The ends were cut back, 4 bases at V and 3 bases at J, with 12 bases in the middle. DNA for the CDR3: TGTGCCAGTAGTACAGGGTTCTGGGACACTGAAGCTTTCTTT. Protein product: CASSTGFWDTEAFF.